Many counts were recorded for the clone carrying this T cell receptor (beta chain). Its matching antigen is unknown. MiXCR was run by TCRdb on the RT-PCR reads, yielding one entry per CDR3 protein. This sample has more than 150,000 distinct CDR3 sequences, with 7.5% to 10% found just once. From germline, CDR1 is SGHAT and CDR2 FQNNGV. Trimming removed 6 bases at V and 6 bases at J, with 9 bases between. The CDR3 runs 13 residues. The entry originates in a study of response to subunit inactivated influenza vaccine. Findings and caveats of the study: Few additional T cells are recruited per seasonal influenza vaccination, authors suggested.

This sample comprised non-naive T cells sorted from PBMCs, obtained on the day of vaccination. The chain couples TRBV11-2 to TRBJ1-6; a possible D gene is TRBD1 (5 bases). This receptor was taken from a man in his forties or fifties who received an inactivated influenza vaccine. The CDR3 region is CASRVGGNSPLHF. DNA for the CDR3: TGTGCCAGCAGGGTGGGGGGTAATTCACCCCTCCACTTT.